This passage covers 30 T cell receptor beta chains from one sample sequenced in a study of prognosis after radiotherapy for stage I lung cancer. Starting from genomic DNA, TCR beta CDR3 was amplified through two-round multiplex PCR. Amplification in first-round PCR relied on primers specific to each TRBV and TRBJ gene. MiXCR was run by TCRdb on the multiplex PCR reads, yielding one entry per CDR3 protein. Of more than 15,000 distinct CDR3 sequences listed, over 40% are singletons. The sample in question was PBMCs, obtained before or after stereotactic body radiation therapy (not recorded which). The receptors shown here come from a donor of 50 years or more with non-small cell lung cancer.

As to this clonotype: A read error may explain this, as a much larger clone is one base away. The CDR3 end shows no conserved phenylalanine or tryptophan, and so a read error is likely. No DNA is shown, since the ends of the CDR3 on it are uncertain; the CDR3 is the one TCRdb lists. J is TRBJ2-7 and V is TRBV7-9; the table gives TRBD1 as D, unverified against the DNA. CDR1 and CDR2 (germline): SEHNR, FQNEAQ (reference sequence). The CDR3 length equals 15 residues, ends included. CDR3 sequence: CASSSTGTGLEGPYS.

This clonotype counts as medium-sized. The chain joins TRBV30 to TRBJ1-2, with D uncertain. CDR1 is GTSNPN, CDR2 SVGIG, per germline (reference sequence). The CDR3 length is 12 residues. The V gene lost 4 bases and the J gene lost 2 bases, with 8 bases spanning the gap. CDR3 DNA: TGTGCCTGGAACGGGGTCAACTATGGCTACACCTTC. It is translated as CAWNGVNYGYTF.

Many counts were recorded for this clonotype. This chain uses TRBV6-1 with TRBJ1-4; TRBD1 agrees at 9 bases. With V trimmed by 6 bases and J by 0 bases, 2 bases remained unmatched. The CDR3 has 15 amino acids. The germline gives CDR1 MNHNS, CDR2 SASEGT. CDR3 DNA: TGTGCCAGCAGGCGACAGGGGGCAACTAATGAAAAACTGTTTTTT. This codes for CASRRQGATNEKLFF.

This clonotype was observed many times. The V and J genes are TRBV4-3 and TRBJ1-4; no clear D gene. Germline-derived CDR1 and CDR2 are LGHNA and YSLEER. V was trimmed by 0 bases and J by 11 bases, leaving 10 bases between them. The CDR3 consists of 13 residues. CDR3 sequence: CASSQDPVTKLFF. The CDR3 DNA follows: TGCGCCAGCAGCCAAGATCCAGTGACTAAACTGTTTTTT.

About this clonotype itself: The junction does not match germline at one end; this may be a read error. The chain employs TRBV6-2 or TRBV6-3 and TRBJ2-2; D possibly matches TRBD1 or TRBD2 (6 bases each). The CDR3 contains 14 residues. CDR1 is MNHEY and CDR2 is SVGEGT in the germline V gene. The CDR3 DNA reads as TGTGCCAGCAGTTACATCGTGGGGGGCGGGGAGCTTTTTTTT. As protein: CASSYIVGGGELFF.

This clonotype was seen ten or more times. The V gene is TRBV7-2, the J gene TRBJ2-1, with 14 bases fitting TRBD2. Germline CDR1 and CDR2: SGHTA and FQGNSA. The CDR3 consists of 16 residues. V lost 5 bases and J lost 9; bases outside the gene matches: 9. This CDR3 reads CASSAAGTSGSTEQFF. Here the CDR3 DNA reads TGTGCCAGCAGCGCTGCCGGGACTAGCGGGAGTACTGAGCAGTTCTTC.

This clonotype occurred many times. A read error is possible here, since a much larger clone lies one base away. This chain uses TRBV6-1 with TRBJ2-3; 12 bases fit TRBD1. The CDR3 sequence is 15 residues long. Germline lookup yields CDR1 MNHNS and CDR2 SASEGT. In nucleotides, the CDR3 is TGTGCCTGCAGTCCGGGACAGGGGGCGTGGGATACGCAGTATTTT. Its translation: CACSPGQGAWDTQYF.

This clonotype appeared many times. The V gene is TRBV7-2, the J gene TRBJ1-2, with a tentative D call TRBD1 (5 bases). The V gene's germline CDR1 is SGHTA and CDR2 FQGNSA. This CDR3 is 13 amino acids long. Trimming removed 1 base at V and 8 bases at J, with 11 bases between. In DNA, the CDR3 is TGTGCCAGCAGCTTAGGGTTCAGGGAGGGCTACACCTTC. Its translation is CASSLGFREGYTF. Full variable domain (outside the CDR3, taken from reference TRBV7-2 and TRBJ1-2): GAGVSQSPSNKVTEKGKDVELRCDPISGHTALYWYRQSLGQGLEFLIYFQGNSAPDKSGLPSDRFSAERTGGSVSTLTIQRTQQEDSAVYLCASSLGFREGYTFGSGTRLTVV.

This chain uses TRBV2 with TRBJ2-7, with 7 nucleotides matching TRBD1. The CDR3 loop spans 12 amino acids. CDR1 is SNHLY and CDR2 is FYNNEI in the germline V gene. The CDR3: CAWQGDSYEQYF. The CDR3 DNA reads TGTGCGTGGCAGGGGGATTCCTACGAGCAGTACTTC. The entire variable domain, with the rest obtained from reference TRBV2 and TRBJ2-7, is as follows: EPEVTQTPSHQVTQMGQEVILRCVPISNHLYFYWYRQILGQKVEFLVSFYNNEISEKSEIFDDQFSVERPDGSNFTLKIRSTKLEDSAMYFCAWQGDSYEQYFGPGTRLTVT.

The chain combines TRBV5-1 with TRBJ1-2; D ambiguous. V lost 2 bases to trimming and J lost 5 bases, with 7 bases between them. Germline V gene sequence: CDR1 SGHRS, CDR2 YFSETQ. This CDR3 has 12 amino acids. The CDR3 sequence is CASSFLGYGYTF. For the CDR3, the DNA is TGCGCCAGCAGCTTTTTGGGGTATGGCTACACCTTC. The full variable domain, its missing parts supplied by reference TRBV5-1 and TRBJ1-2, is KAGVTQTPRYLIKTRGQQVTLSCSPISGHRSVSWYQQTPGQGLQFLFEYFSETQRNKGNFPGRFSGRQFSNSRSEMNVSTLELGDSALYLCASSFLGYGYTFGSGTRLTVV.

This clonotype is medium-sized (0.01 to 0.1%) by share. V gene TRBV6-1 combines with J gene TRBJ2-7; possibly TRBD1 for D (6 bases). V was trimmed by 4 bases and J by 6 bases, leaving 7 bases between them. Per germline, CDR1 MNHNS and CDR2 SASEGT. The CDR3 totals 11 residues. CDR3 DNA sequence: TGTGCCAGCAGTGCAGGGGTCGAGCAGTACTTC. Translation: CASSAGVEQYF.

This clonotype was recorded many times. The chain links TRBV5-1 to TRBJ1-1, with D unclear. The germline CDR1 and CDR2 sequences are SGHRS and YFSETQ. V was shortened by 4 bases and J by 5 bases, with 9 bases between the two germline ends. The CDR3 is made up of 12 amino acids. The CDR3 protein is CASSRAGTEAFF. CDR3 bases: TGCGCCAGCAGCCGCGCGGGGACTGAAGCTTTCTTT.

The chain joins TRBV7-9 to TRBJ2-5; 11 nucleotides match TRBD2. The CDR3 is 16 residues long. In germline, CDR1 is SEHNR, CDR2 FQNEAQ (reference sequence). V lost 1 base, J lost 3 bases, and 4 bases stayed unmatched. CDR3 region: CASSLGLAGGEETQYF. CDR3 DNA: TGTGCCAGCAGCTTAGGGCTAGCGGGAGGAGAAGAGACCCAGTACTTC.

The chain couples TRBV27 to TRBJ2-7; D is unclear. The CDR3 sequence is 13 residues long. Germline V lookup: CDR1 MNHEY, CDR2 SMNVEV (reference sequence). Deletions cut 5 bases from V and 4 bases from J, with 12 bases between. As DNA, the CDR3 is TGTGCCAGCAGTCGCTACGAGAATTACGAGCAGTACTTC. Translation: CASSRYENYEQYF.

The CDR3 sequence: CASSQEWREAVFNEQFF. The CDR3 DNA reads TGTGCCAGCAGCCAAGAGTGGCGGGAGGCGGTTTTCAATGAGCAGTTCTTC. V and J are TRBV3-1 and TRBJ2-1; 8 bases match TRBD2. The CDR3 has 17 amino acids. Germline assignment: CDR1 LGHDT and CDR2 YNNKEL (reference sequence). Losses at the gene ends were 0 bases for V and 6 bases for J; bases not matched to a gene: 10.

With respect to this clonotype: At one end, the junction sequence differs from germline, possibly due to a read error. V and J are TRBV19 and TRBJ1-2; D is ambiguous. Germline V gives CDR1 LNHDA, CDR2 SQIVND (reference sequence). The CDR3 length is 12 residues. The CDR3 spells CASSIRCYVYTF. The CDR3 DNA reads as TGTGCCAGTAGTATACGGTGCTATGTCTACACCTTC.

Sample share makes this clonotype medium-sized. The chain couples TRBV6-1 to TRBJ2-2; 10 bases align to TRBD2. The ends lost 6 bases at V and 1 base at J; junction bases unmatched: 8. This CDR3 is 17 amino acids long. Germline V gene data show CDR1 as MNHNS and CDR2 as SASEGT. CDR3 DNA: TGTGCCAGCAGAAATGTAGCGGGGGGCCAGAACACCGGGGAGCTGTTTTTT. This codes for CASRNVAGGQNTGELFF.

This clonotype has at least ten counts. This chain joins TRBV7-2 and TRBJ1-6, with 10 nucleotides matching TRBD1. J gave up 9 bases and V 5 bases, and 4 bases lay outside the gene matches. Germline lookup yields CDR1 SGHTA and CDR2 FQGNSA. The CDR3 extends over 14 amino acids. The DNA for the CDR3 is TGTGCCAGCAGCGGACAGGGGGTTAGTTCACCCCTCCACTTT. This sequence encodes CASSGQGVSSPLHF. The full variable domain, in which reference TRBV7-2 and TRBJ1-6 provide the parts outside the CDR3, is GAGVSQSPSNKVTEKGKDVELRCDPISGHTALYWYRQSLGQGLEFLIYFQGNSAPDKSGLPSDRFSAERTGGSVSTLTIQRTQQEDSAVYLCASSGQGVSSPLHFGNGTRLTVT.

The chain employs TRBV30 and TRBJ1-2; D gene unclear. The length of the CDR3 is 11 residues. Germline V gives CDR1 GTSNPN, CDR2 SVGIG (reference sequence). CDR3 sequence: CVGGVRDGYTF. CDR3 in DNA: TGTGTCGGTGGGGTTAGAGATGGCTACACCTTC. Full variable domain (rest looked up from reference TRBV30 and TRBJ1-2): SQTIHQWPATLVQPVGSPLSLECTVEGTSNPNLYWYRQAAGRGLQLLFYSVGIGQISSEVPQNLSASRPQDRQFILSSKKLLLSDSGFYLCVGGVRDGYTFGSGTRLTVV.

Points on this clonotype: This may arise from a read error, as a much more abundant clone is one base away. This chain uses TRBV4-1 with TRBJ2-1; D uncertain. With 5 bases removed from V and 3 bases from J, the gap between germline ends came to 23 bases. CDR1 is MGHRA and CDR2 is YSYEKL in the germline V gene. The CDR3 sequence is 18 residues long. This chain's CDR3 is CASSTAEQSLSYYNEQFF. The DNA of the CDR3 is TGCGCCAGCAGCACCGCGGAGCAATCTCTGAGCTACTACAATGAGCAGTTCTTC.

This clonotype was seen many times. The rearrangement links TRBV19 to TRBJ1-2; 9 bases fit TRBD1. CDR3 length equals 15 residues. V shed 5 bases, J shed 6 bases, and the junction held 10 bases outside the gene matches. Germline CDR1 LNHDA, CDR2 SQIVND (reference sequence). CDR3 nucleotides: TGTGCCAGTAGTTCAGGACAGGGGCACTTCGATGGCTACACCTTC. This sequence encodes CASSSGQGHFDGYTF.

This clonotype was picked up many times. The chain carries TRBV5-1 and TRBJ2-3; D uncertain. Per germline, CDR1 SGHRS and CDR2 YFSETQ. The V gene lost 2 bases and the J gene lost 4 bases, with 2 bases spanning the gap. The CDR3 extends over 11 amino acids. The CDR3 DNA follows: TGCGCCAGCAGCTTTGCAGATACGCAGTATTTT. This encodes CASSFADTQYF.

This clonotype was picked up many times. The V and J genes are TRBV5-1 and TRBJ2-5; D perhaps matches TRBD2 (5 bases). V lost 4 bases to trimming and J lost 5 bases, with 15 bases between them. CDR1 SGHRS and CDR2 YFSETQ come from the germline V gene. This CDR3 contains 14 residues. CDR3 amino acids: CASSARPGGETQYF. In DNA, the CDR3 is TGCGCCAGCAGCGCACGGCCCGGCGGGGAGACCCAGTACTTC. Complete variable domain (other parts from reference TRBV5-1 and TRBJ2-5): KAGVTQTPRYLIKTRGQQVTLSCSPISGHRSVSWYQQTPGQGLQFLFEYFSETQRNKGNFPGRFSGRQFSNSRSEMNVSTLELGDSALYLCASSARPGGETQYFGPGTRLLVL.

This clonotype was seen only once. With a much larger clone just one base away, this may be a read error. The chain has TRBV10-3 and TRBJ2-7, with 8 bases that match TRBD1. Losses at the gene ends were 6 bases for V and 4 bases for J; bases not matched to a gene: 11. The germline gives CDR1 ENHRY, CDR2 SYGVKD. The CDR3 loop spans 15 amino acids. In nucleotides, the CDR3 is TGTGCCATCAGAGGGACAGGCCAATGGGGTTACGAGCAGTACTTC. It is translated as CAIRGTGQWGYEQYF.

As regards this clonotype: The junction departs from the called germline gene at one end, perhaps through a read error. This chain links TRBV27 with TRBJ2-7; D is undetermined. Looked up from germline, CDR1 is MNHEY and CDR2 is SMNVEV (reference sequence). The CDR3 runs 15 residues. CDR3 sequence (DNA): TGTGCCAGCCTAAAAGTTCAGTGGGCGTCCTACGATCAGTACTTC. The encoded protein is CASLKVQWASYDQYF.

Notes on this clonotype: Just one base apart from a much larger clone, this may be a read error. The CDR3 bases are TGTGCCAGCAGGACCGGGACCCATCGGGAAATTCAGTACTTC. Translating it yields CASRTGTHREIQYF. The chain links TRBV6-1 to TRBJ2-4; the D gene could be TRBD1 or TRBD2 (5 bases each). Trimming pared 6 bases from V and 10 bases from J, leaving 19 bases between. Germline loops: CDR1 MNHNS, CDR2 SASEGT. CDR3 length: 14 amino acids.

V is TRBV12-3 or TRBV12-4 and J is TRBJ2-3, with 12 positions matching TRBD2. V shed 5 bases and J 1 base; nucleotides not matched to a gene: 16. This CDR3 is built from 20 residues. The CDR3 sequence: CASSPQGALAGGIGTDTQYF. As DNA, the CDR3 is TGTGCCAGCAGTCCACAGGGGGCTCTAGCGGGGGGGATTGGCACAGATACGCAGTATTTT.

This clonotype was observed a single time. V is TRBV5-1 and J is TRBJ2-3; D gene ambiguous. Germline CDR1 is SGHRS and CDR2 is YFSETQ. Trimming shortened V by 2 bases and J by 0 bases, and 7 bases separated the two germline ends. The CDR3 extends over 14 amino acids. CDR3 protein: CASSFPVSTDTQYF. The CDR3 coding sequence is TGCGCCAGCAGCTTCCCGGTTAGCACAGATACGCAGTATTTT.

The chain carries TRBV6-2 or TRBV6-3 and TRBJ2-2; 11 bases are shared with TRBD2. Germline lookup yields CDR1 MNHEY and CDR2 SVGEGT. The CDR3 spans 20 residues. J was trimmed by 0 bases and V by 11 bases; bases with no gene match: 20. CDR3 nucleotide sequence: TGTGCCGGCAAAATGGGGTCACTAGCGGGGGATCGCGCGAACACCGGGGAGCTGTTTTTT. Protein: CAGKMGSLAGDRANTGELFF.

There are many counts of this clonotype. This chain uses TRBV7-9 with TRBJ2-6, with 12 nucleotides matching TRBD2. In germline, CDR1 is SEHNR, CDR2 FQNEAQ (reference sequence). V lost 2 bases, J lost 0 bases, and 8 bases stayed unmatched. CDR3 length: 20 amino acids. The CDR3 loop is CASSLPSASGRASGANVLTF. As DNA, the CDR3 is TGTGCCAGCAGCTTACCCTCCGCTAGCGGGAGGGCCTCTGGGGCCAACGTCCTGACTTTC.